A single sample gave rise to the 14 T cell receptor beta chains below, sequenced in a study of control samples from healthy donors and cancer patients. The repertoire was sequenced with immunoSEQ multiplex PCR; TCRdb's copy has only in-frame clones and lacks some. Of about 150,000 clones listed, 90% to 95% are singletons. Sequencing was performed on blood. The receptor source for this set is a man aged 40-50 years in good health.

The V call is TRBV5-1, the J call TRBJ2-5, with 10 bases matching TRBD2. CDR1 is SGHRS and CDR2 is YFSETQ in the germline V gene. The trim removed 2 bases at V and 7 bases at J, leaving 14 bases unmatched. The CDR3 totals 17 residues. CDR3 protein: CASSFSLAGAFIATQYF. The CDR3 region has the DNA TGCGCCAGCAGCTTTTCCCTAGCGGGGGCCTTTATTGCGACCCAGTACTTC.

The chain employs TRBV7-9 and TRBJ1-4, with D perhaps matching TRBD1 (5 bases). Germline values: CDR1 SEHNR, CDR2 FQNEAQ (reference sequence). The CDR3 consists of 17 residues. The germline V and J ends were trimmed by 2 bases and 5 bases, with 18 bases remaining between them. CDR3 sequence: CASSLILGQQENEKLFF. DNA of the CDR3: TGTGCCAGCAGCTTAATTTTAGGGCAACAGGAGAATGAAAAACTGTTTTTT. Based on the CDR3 plus reference TRBV7-9 and TRBJ1-4, the full variable domain is DTGVSQNPRHKITKRGQNVTFRCDPISEHNRLYWYRQTLGQGPEFLTYFQNEAQLEKSRLLSDRFSAERPKGSFSTLEIQRTEQGDSAMYLCASSLILGQQENEKLFFGSGTQLSVL.

The J gene is TRBJ1-6, the V gene TRBV10-2, with D possibly TRBD1 on 5 matching bases. Trimming took off 3 bases at V and 12 bases at J, with 12 bases between the two ends. Germline CDR1 WSHSY, CDR2 SAAADI. This CDR3 region has 13 residues. CDR3: CASSEEGRGPLHF. The CDR3 DNA reads TGCGCCAGCAGTGAAGAGGGGCGAGGACCCCTCCACTTT.

The rearrangement links TRBV5-1 to TRBJ1-3, with D hard to call. Trimming took off 1 base at V and 0 bases at J, with 14 bases between the two ends. This CDR3 is 17 amino acids long. From germline, CDR1 is SGHRS and CDR2 YFSETQ. The DNA of the CDR3 is TGCGCCAGCAGCTTGACGCCAGCCACCTTCTCTGGAAACACCATATATTTT. Translation: CASSLTPATFSGNTIYF.

This clone was picked up one time. The rearrangement links TRBV6-2 or TRBV6-3 to TRBJ2-2; the match to TRBD2 covers 9 bases. Germline V lookup: CDR1 MNHEY, CDR2 SVGEGT. CDR3 length: 17 amino acids. The V segment lost 0 bases and the J segment 5 bases; nucleotides outside the gene matches: 7. The CDR3 spells CASSYSAGGPRTGELFF. CDR3 nucleotide sequence: TGTGCCAGCAGTTACTCGGCGGGGGGGCCGAGGACCGGGGAGCTGTTTTTT.

The CDR3 protein is CASSITRYNEQFF. The DNA of the CDR3 is TGTGCCAGCAGCATCACTAGATACAATGAGCAGTTCTTC. This chain links TRBV21-1 with TRBJ2-1; TRBD2 was called by the table and not checked on the DNA. TRBV21-1 is listed as a pseudogene. This CDR3 comprises 13 residues.

The CDR3 sequence is CASSFAGAGYEQFF. In DNA, the CDR3 is TGTGCCAGCAGCTTTGCGGGGGCTGGGTATGAGCAGTTCTTC. The chain carries TRBV7-9 and TRBJ2-1; possible D gene TRBD2, 7 bases. CDR1 is SEHNR and CDR2 is FQNEAQ in the germline V gene (reference sequence). With 3 bases removed from V and 8 bases from J, the gap between germline ends came to 14 bases. CDR3 length: 14 amino acids.

This clone was recorded a few times. This chain links TRBV7-8 with TRBJ1-4; tentative D call: TRBD1 (6 bases). Trimming shortened V by 3 bases and J by 7 bases, and 9 bases separated the two germline ends. Looked up from germline, CDR1 is SGHVS and CDR2 is FQNEAQ. The CDR3 loop spans 13 amino acids. CDR3 nucleotide sequence: TGTGCCAGCAGCTTCGTGGGGGCTGAAAAACTGTTTTTT. This sequence encodes CASSFVGAEKLFF.

J is TRBJ1-6 and V is TRBV19, with TRBD1 matching 8 bases. J lost 6 bases, V lost 2 bases, and 0 bases had no gene match. Germline V lookup: CDR1 LNHDA, CDR2 SQIVND (reference sequence). CDR3 length equals 14 residues. CDR3: CASSITGGNSPLHF. The CDR3 coding sequence is TGTGCCAGTAGTATAACAGGGGGTAATTCACCCCTCCACTTT.

The chain joins TRBV7-9 to TRBJ1-6; D remains unclear. Trimming removed 2 bases at V and 11 bases at J, with 13 bases between. Germline V gene sequence: CDR1 SEHNR, CDR2 FQNEAQ (reference sequence). CDR3 length: 14 residues. The DNA of the CDR3 is TGTGCCAGCAGCTTAATCTCCGGGCTCCCACCCCTCCACTTT. Amino acids: CASSLISGLPPLHF.

The chain is built from TRBV27 and TRBJ1-5; 7 nucleotides align to TRBD1. The length of the CDR3 is 14 residues. The germline CDR1 and CDR2 sequences are MNHEY and SMNVEV (reference sequence). J was trimmed by 4 bases and V by 2 bases; bases with no gene match: 2. CDR3 residues: CASSLRQGNQPQHF. The DNA of the CDR3 is TGTGCCAGCAGTTTAAGACAGGGAAATCAGCCCCAGCATTTT.

This clone has more than one count but fewer than ten. This chain connects TRBV4-1 to TRBJ1-1; no reliable D call. This CDR3 has 14 amino acids. From germline, CDR1 is MGHRA and CDR2 YSYEKL. The V end lost 3 bases, the J end lost 0 bases, and 8 bases lay between the germline ends. The CDR3 DNA sequence: TGCGCCAGCAGCCAGCTGGGTCTGAACACTGAAGCTTTCTTT. This encodes CASSQLGLNTEAFF.

The chain recombines TRBV5-5 with TRBJ1-3; D is possibly TRBD1 (5 bases). V lost 4 bases and J lost 0, with 17 bases in between. This CDR3 region has 17 residues. Germline CDR1 reads SGHKS; CDR2 reads YYEKEE (reference sequence). CDR3 in DNA: TGTGCCAGCAGCCCCGATCGGGGCCTAAGCTCTGGAAACACCATATATTTT. Protein sequence: CASSPDRGLSSGNTIYF.

V and J are TRBV29-1 and TRBJ2-5; D is uncertain. Germline-derived CDR1 and CDR2 are SQVTM and ANQGSEA. The CDR3 is 11 residues long. The CDR3 DNA reads as TGCGGTGGAGAGTTGATAGAGACCCAGTACTTC. Amino acid sequence: CGGELIETQYF.